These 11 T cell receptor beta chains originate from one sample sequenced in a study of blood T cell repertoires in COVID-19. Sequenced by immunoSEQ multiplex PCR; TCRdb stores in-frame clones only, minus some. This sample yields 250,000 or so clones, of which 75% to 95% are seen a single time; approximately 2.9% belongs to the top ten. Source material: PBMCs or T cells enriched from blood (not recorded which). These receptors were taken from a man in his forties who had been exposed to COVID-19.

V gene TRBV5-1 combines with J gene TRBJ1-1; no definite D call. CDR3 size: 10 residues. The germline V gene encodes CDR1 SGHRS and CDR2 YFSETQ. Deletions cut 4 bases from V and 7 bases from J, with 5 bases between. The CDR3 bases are TGCGCCAGCAGCCCAAATGAAGCTTTCTTT. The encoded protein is CASSPNEAFF. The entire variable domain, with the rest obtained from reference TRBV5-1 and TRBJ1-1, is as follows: KAGVTQTPRYLIKTRGQQVTLSCSPISGHRSVSWYQQTPGQGLQFLFEYFSETQRNKGNFPGRFSGRQFSNSRSEMNVSTLELGDSALYLCASSPNEAFFGQGTRLTVV.

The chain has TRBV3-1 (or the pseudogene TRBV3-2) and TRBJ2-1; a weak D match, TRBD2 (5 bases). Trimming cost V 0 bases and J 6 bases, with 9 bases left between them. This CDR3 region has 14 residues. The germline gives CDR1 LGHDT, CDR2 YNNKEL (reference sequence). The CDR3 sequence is CASSQEVRGNEQFF. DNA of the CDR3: TGTGCCAGCAGCCAAGAAGTTCGGGGCAATGAGCAGTTCTTC.

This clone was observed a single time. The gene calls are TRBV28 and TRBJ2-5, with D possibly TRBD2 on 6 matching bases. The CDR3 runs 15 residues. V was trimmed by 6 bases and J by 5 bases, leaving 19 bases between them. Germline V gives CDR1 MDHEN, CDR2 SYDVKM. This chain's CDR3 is CASSQLGRGRETQYF. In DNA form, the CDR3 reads TGTGCCAGCAGCCAATTAGGGAGAGGGAGGGAGACCCAGTACTTC.

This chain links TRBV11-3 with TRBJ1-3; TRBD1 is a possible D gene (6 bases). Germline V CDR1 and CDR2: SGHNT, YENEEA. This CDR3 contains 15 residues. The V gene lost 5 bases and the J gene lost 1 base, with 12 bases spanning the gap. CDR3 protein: CASSPRGASGNTIYF. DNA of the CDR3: TGTGCCAGCAGCCCCCGGGGGGCATCTGGAAACACCATATATTTT.

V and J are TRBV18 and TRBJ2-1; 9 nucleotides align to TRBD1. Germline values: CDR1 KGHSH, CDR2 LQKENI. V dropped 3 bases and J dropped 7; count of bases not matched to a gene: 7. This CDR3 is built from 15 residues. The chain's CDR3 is CASSPDRGVTNEQFF. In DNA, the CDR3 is TGTGCCAGCTCACCGGACAGGGGTGTTACGAATGAGCAGTTCTTC.

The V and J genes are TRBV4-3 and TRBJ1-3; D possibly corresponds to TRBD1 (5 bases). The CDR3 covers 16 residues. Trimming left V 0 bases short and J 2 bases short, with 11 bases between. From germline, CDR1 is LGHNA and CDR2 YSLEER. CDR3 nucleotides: TGCGCCAGCAGCCAAGAAGGAGGGGCGCCTGGAAACACCATATATTTT. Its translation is CASSQEGGAPGNTIYF.

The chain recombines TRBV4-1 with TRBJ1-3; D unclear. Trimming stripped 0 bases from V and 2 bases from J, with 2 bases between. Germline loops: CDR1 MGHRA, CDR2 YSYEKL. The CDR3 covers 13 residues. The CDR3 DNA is TGCGCCAGCAGCCAAGATACTGGAAACACCATATATTTT. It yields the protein CASSQDTGNTIYF.

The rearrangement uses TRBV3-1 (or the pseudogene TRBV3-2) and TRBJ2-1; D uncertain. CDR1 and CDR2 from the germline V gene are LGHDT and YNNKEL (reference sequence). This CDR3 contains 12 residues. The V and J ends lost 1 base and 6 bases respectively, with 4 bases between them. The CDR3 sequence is CASSQVSNEQFF. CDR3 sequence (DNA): TGTGCCAGCAGCCAAGTGAGCAATGAGCAGTTCTTC.

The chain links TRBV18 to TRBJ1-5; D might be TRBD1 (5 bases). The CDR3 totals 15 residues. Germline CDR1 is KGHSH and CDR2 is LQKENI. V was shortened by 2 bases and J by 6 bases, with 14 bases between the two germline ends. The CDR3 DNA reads TGTGCCAGCTCACCATCTTCAGGGAGGTTTCAGCCCCAGCATTTT. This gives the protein CASSPSSGRFQPQHF.

The chain's CDR3 is CASSLLPGGDEQYF. DNA for the CDR3: TGCGCCAGCAGCTTGTTGCCAGGGGGCGACGAGCAGTACTTC. The chain recombines TRBV5-1 with TRBJ2-7, with 8 positions matching TRBD1. V trimming: 1 base; J trimming: 5 bases; junction bases outside the gene matches: 5. The germline V gene encodes CDR1 SGHRS and CDR2 YFSETQ. This CDR3 is built from 14 residues. Using reference TRBV5-1 and TRBJ2-7 for the parts outside the CDR3, the full variable domain is KAGVTQTPRYLIKTRGQQVTLSCSPISGHRSVSWYQQTPGQGLQFLFEYFSETQRNKGNFPGRFSGRQFSNSRSEMNVSTLELGDSALYLCASSLLPGGDEQYFGPGTRLTVT.

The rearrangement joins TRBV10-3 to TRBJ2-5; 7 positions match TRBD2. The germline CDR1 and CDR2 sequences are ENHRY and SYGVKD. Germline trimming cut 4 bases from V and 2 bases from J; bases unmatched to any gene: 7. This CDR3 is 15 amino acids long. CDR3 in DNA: TGTGCCATCAGTGGTCTAGCGGACCTACAAGAGACCCAGTACTTC. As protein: CAISGLADLQETQYF.